The rows below give T cell receptor beta chains drawn from one sample of a study of Graves' ophthalmopathy and Graves' hyperthyroidism. TCRdb independently ran MiXCR on the multiplex PCR reads; one entry per CDR3 protein. The sample consists of about 410,000 distinct CDR3 sequences, about 16% of them appearing once. Sequencing used peripheral blood. These receptors were collected from a woman aged 18-29 years with Graves' ophthalmopathy. Each CDR3 is given with its conserved first and last residue. The D gene is left open where the match is weak. Only some rows state a clone size, as once, few, many or a class for expanded clones.

v_call	clone_size	j_call	d_call	cdr3_aa	cdr3_nt
TRBV28	many	TRBJ2-2	-	CASTPLGRDTGELFF	TGTGCCAGCACCCCCTTGGGTAGGGACACCGGGGAGCTGTTTTTT
TRBV9	many	TRBJ2-2	-	CASSSTNGGLPGELFF	TGTGCCAGCAGCTCAACGAACGGAGGGCTGCCCGGGGAGCTGTTTTTT
TRBV28	many	TRBJ2-5	-	CASSPTGGWETQYF	TGTGCCAGCAGTCCTACTGGGGGATGGGAGACCCAGTACTTC
TRBV28	-	TRBJ2-7	-	CASSSPGGGAKYEQYF	TGTGCCAGCAGTTCCCCTGGAGGGGGCGCGAAATACGAGCAGTACTTC
TRBV6-2/TRBV6-3	-	TRBJ2-5	TRBD2	CASSSRTSGAPETQYF	TGTGCCAGCAGTTCCCGGACTAGCGGGGCCCCGGAGACCCAGTACTTC
TRBV30	-	TRBJ2-5	TRBD1	CAWSSAGTGGETQYF	TGTGCCTGGAGTTCGGCCGGGACAGGGGGTGAGACCCAGTACTTC
TRBV6-2/TRBV6-3	-	TRBJ2-5	TRBD1	CASSYVTGGEDQETQYF	TGTGCCAGCAGTTATGTGACAGGGGGCGAGGACCAAGAGACCCAGTACTTC
TRBV24-1	many	TRBJ2-7	TRBD1	CATSEGGQVYEQYF	TGTGCCACCAGTGAGGGGGGACAGGTCTACGAGCAGTACTTC
TRBV9	many	TRBJ2-7	TRBD1	CASSGGQAFYEQYF	TGTGCCAGCAGCGGCGGACAGGCTTTTTACGAGCAGTACTTC
TRBV27	many	TRBJ2-7	TRBD2	CASSLSRAGGRSYEQYF	TGTGCCAGCAGTTTATCTCGCGCGGGAGGGAGATCCTACGAGCAGTACTTC
TRBV4-1	-	TRBJ2-5	-	CASSQVEGAETQYF	TGCGCCAGCAGCCAAGTCGAGGGAGCGGAGACCCAGTACTTC
TRBV11-2	many	TRBJ1-1	-	CASSLEQGRRNTEAFF	TGTGCCAGCAGCTTAGAGCAAGGACGGAGGAACACTGAAGCTTTCTTT
TRBV18	many	TRBJ2-5	-	CASSPRSQETQYF	TGTGCCAGCTCACCAAGGTCCCAAGAGACCCAGTACTTC
TRBV5-1	many	TRBJ1-1	TRBD1	CASSWTGGSRPEAFF	TGCGCCAGCAGCTGGACAGGGGGGAGTAGGCCTGAAGCTTTCTTT